This T cell receptor beta chain was profiled in a study of metastatic and nonmetastatic thyroid tumors. Across the whole study: Comparative analysis of repertoires was undertaken across blood and tumor or nodule tissue obtained from malignant and benign thyroid patients.

This clone was found many times. Its antigen is not identified. Whole-study findings and limits: Benign nodules were reported to have significantly lower TCR beta diversity than malignant thyroid tumors, in blood and tumor.

The V end was cut by 4 bases, the J end by 4 bases, with 22 bases between. This CDR3 contains 17 residues. Germline V gene lookup returns CDR1 KGHDR and CDR2 SFDVKD. In the study's own analysis: To classify distant metastasis in papillary thyroid cancer, a model was built from CDR3 differences across clinicopathological groups. TCRdb re-clonotyped the PCR reads via MiXCR. TCRdb, not the authors, supplied the V and J calls. The table shows about 16,000 clones, with about 25% occurring only once. Patients underwent thyroid surgery, and none had received any treatment before it. The gene calls are TRBV24-1 and TRBJ2-7, with D possibly being TRBD1 (6 bases). Sample: blood. The TCR sequence derives from a male donor with papillary thyroid cancer or a benign thyroid nodule (not recorded which). Some clones in this sample may be carry-over from other donors' samples. The CDR3 DNA reads TGTGCCACCAGTGAATGGACAGTCCCTAGCACAGGGTACGAGCAGTACTTC. This codes for CATSEWTVPSTGYEQYF.